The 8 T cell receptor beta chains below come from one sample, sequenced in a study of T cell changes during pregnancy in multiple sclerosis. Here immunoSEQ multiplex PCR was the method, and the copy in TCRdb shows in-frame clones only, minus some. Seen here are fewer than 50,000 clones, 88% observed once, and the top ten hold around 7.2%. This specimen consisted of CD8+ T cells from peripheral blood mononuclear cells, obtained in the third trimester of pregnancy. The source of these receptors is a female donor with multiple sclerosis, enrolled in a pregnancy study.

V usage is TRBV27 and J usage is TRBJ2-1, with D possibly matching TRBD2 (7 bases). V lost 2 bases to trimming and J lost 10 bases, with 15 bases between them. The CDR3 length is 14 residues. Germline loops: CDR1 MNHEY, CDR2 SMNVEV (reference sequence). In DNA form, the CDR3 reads TGTGCCAGCAGTTTAAGGGGGGGGCCGAGGGAGCAGTTCTTC. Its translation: CASSLRGGPREQFF.

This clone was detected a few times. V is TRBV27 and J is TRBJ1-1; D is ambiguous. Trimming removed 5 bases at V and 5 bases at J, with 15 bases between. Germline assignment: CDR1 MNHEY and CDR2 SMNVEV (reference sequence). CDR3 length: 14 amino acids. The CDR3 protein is CASSTVQKVTEAFF. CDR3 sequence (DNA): TGTGCCAGCAGTACAGTCCAAAAGGTAACTGAAGCTTTCTTT.

The CDR3 DNA follows: TGTGCCAGCAGTTCTAACGCCGATAGCAATCAGCCCCAGCATTTT. Translation gives CASSSNADSNQPQHF. This sequence joins TRBV25-1 and TRBJ1-5; no reliable D call. V was clipped by 5 bases and J by 0 bases, with 11 bases between them. This CDR3 has 15 amino acids. The germline CDR1 and CDR2 sequences are MGHDK and SYGVNS.

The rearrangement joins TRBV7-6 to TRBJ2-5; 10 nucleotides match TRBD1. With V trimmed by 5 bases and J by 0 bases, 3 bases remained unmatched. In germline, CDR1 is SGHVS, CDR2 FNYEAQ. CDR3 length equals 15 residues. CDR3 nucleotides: TGTGCCAGCAGCCCGGGACAGGGGTACCAAGAGACCCAGTACTTC. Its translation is CASSPGQGYQETQYF. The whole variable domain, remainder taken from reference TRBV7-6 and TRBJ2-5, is GAGVSQSPRYKVTKRGQDVALRCDPISGHVSLYWYRQALGQGPEFLTYFNYEAQQDKSGLPNDRFSAERPEGSISTLTIQRTEQRDSAMYRCASSPGQGYQETQYFGPGTRLLVL.

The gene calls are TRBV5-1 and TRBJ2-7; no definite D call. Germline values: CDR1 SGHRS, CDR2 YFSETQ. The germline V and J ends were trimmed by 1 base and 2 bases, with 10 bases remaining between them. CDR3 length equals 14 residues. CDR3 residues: CASSLMSRTYEQYF. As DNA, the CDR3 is TGCGCCAGCAGCTTGATGTCGCGGACCTACGAGCAGTACTTC.

The CDR3 coding sequence is TGTGCCAGCAGTTCCGAGTGGGGCTATGAAAAACTGTTTTTT. As protein: CASSSEWGYEKLFF. V and J are TRBV27 and TRBJ1-4; D is possibly TRBD1 (5 bases). Germline-derived CDR1 and CDR2 are MNHEY and SMNVEV (reference sequence). The CDR3 is 14 amino acids. With 4 bases removed from V and 6 bases from J, the gap between germline ends came to 12 bases.

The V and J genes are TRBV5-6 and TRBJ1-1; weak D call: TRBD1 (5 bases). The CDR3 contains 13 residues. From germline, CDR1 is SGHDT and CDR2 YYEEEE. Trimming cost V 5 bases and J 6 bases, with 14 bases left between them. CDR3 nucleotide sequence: TGTGCCAGCAGTCTAGACCCGGGGGCTGAAGCTTTCTTT. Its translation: CASSLDPGAEAFF.

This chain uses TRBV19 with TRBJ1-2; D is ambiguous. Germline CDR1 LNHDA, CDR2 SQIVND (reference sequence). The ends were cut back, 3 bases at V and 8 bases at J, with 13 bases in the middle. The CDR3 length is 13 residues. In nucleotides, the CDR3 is TGTGCCAGTAGTATCTCTCCCTCGGGAGGCTACACCTTC. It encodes CASSISPSGGYTF. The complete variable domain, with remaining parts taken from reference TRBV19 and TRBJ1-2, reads DGGITQSPKYLFRKEGQNVTLSCEQNLNHDAMYWYRQDPGQGLRLIYYSQIVNDFQKGDIAEGYSVSREKKESFPLTVTSAQKNPTAFYLCASSISPSGGYTFGSGTRLTVV.